This T cell receptor beta chain was sequenced during a study of regulatory T cells in long-lasting Graves disease. Study-level findings and limits: With persistent disease, TRBV28, TRBJ1-2 and TRBJ2-5 were the favored segments.

To note about this clonotype: Its antigen is not identified.

The CDR3 is made up of 12 amino acids. Germline assignment: CDR1 MDHEN and CDR2 SYDVKM. After removal of 5 bases from V and 11 bases from J, the junction contained 6 bases not matched to a gene. Time point denoted: newly diagnosed GD, antithyroid drugs for less than 3 months. RNA isolated from PBMCs was used to make the TCR library. CDR3-region Arm-PCR and iRepertoire HTBI primers produced the TCR beta libraries. Per the original methods: Samples collectively showed fewer than 80 TRBV and 11 to 15 TRBJ segments. TCRdb passed the multiplex PCR reads through MiXCR, listing each CDR3 protein once. V and J calls and clone size were set by TCRdb, not the authors. The table has 450,000 to 650,000 distinct CDR3 sequences, roughly 16% seen once; the top ten hold 20% to 25%. This same sample was also taken into another study, of T cells in Graves' hyperthyroidism and ophthalmopathy.

The sequence derives from a woman aged 40 to 65 with Graves disease. The sequenced sample was peripheral blood mononuclear cells (PBMCs), obtained at new diagnosis, from a patient treated with antithyroid drugs. V is TRBV28 and J is TRBJ1-1; 9 bases agree with TRBD1. CDR3 in amino acids: CASSRGQGFAFF. Here the CDR3 DNA reads TGTGCCAGCAGTAGGGGACAGGGCTTCGCTTTCTTT.